These 30 T cell receptor beta chains originate from one sample sequenced in a study of radiotherapy plus CTLA-4 blockade in lung cancer. Profiled with immunoSEQ multiplex PCR; TCRdb holds only in-frame clones, not every one. The data show 120,000 or so clones, 85% to 90% seen once. The specimen comprised peripheral blood, sampled from a patient treated with radiotherapy plus ipilimumab. The receptor source for this set is a human donor with non-small cell lung cancer that progressed on radiotherapy plus ipilimumab.

The count of this clone is one. This sequence joins TRBV15 and TRBJ2-7; no definite D call. Germline V CDR1 and CDR2: LNHNV, YYDKDF (reference sequence). The CDR3 loop spans 14 amino acids. Trimming shortened V by 0 bases and J by 6 bases, and 12 bases separated the two germline ends. The CDR3 reads CATSRDSTAAEQYF. The CDR3 nucleotides are TGTGCCACCAGCAGAGATAGTACGGCCGCCGAGCAGTACTTC.

V usage is TRBV20-1 and J usage is TRBJ1-4; D call uncertain. V lost 6 bases to trimming and J lost 12 bases, with 11 bases between them. This CDR3 comprises 10 residues. Germline V CDR1 and CDR2: DFQATT, SNEGSKA (reference sequence). The CDR3 nucleotides read TGCAGTGCCTTGTCCCGGGAACTGTTTTTT. Translating it yields CSALSRELFF.

The chain joins TRBV2 to TRBJ2-1; no firm D call. CDR1 and CDR2 from the germline V gene are SNHLY and FYNNEI. This CDR3 has 13 residues. The V and J ends lost 1 base and 8 bases respectively, with 9 bases between them. This CDR3 reads CASSEGPSYEQFF. The CDR3 DNA reads as TGTGCCAGCAGTGAAGGCCCTTCGTATGAGCAGTTCTTC.

This chain joins TRBV6-5 and TRBJ2-7, with 8 nucleotides matching TRBD1. CDR1 is MNHEY, CDR2 SVGAGI, per germline. Trimming at V came to 6 bases and at J to 7 bases, leaving 8 bases not matched to a gene. The CDR3 runs 13 residues. For the CDR3, the DNA is TGTGCCAGCAGATCAGGGGGCGCGGGGGAGCAGTACTTC. Amino acids: CASRSGGAGEQYF.

The V call is TRBV5-1, the J call TRBJ2-3; D could derive from TRBD1 or TRBD2 (5 bases each). V shed 4 bases and J shed 1 base, with 13 bases lying between them. This CDR3 is built from 15 residues. Germline V CDR1 and CDR2: SGHRS, YFSETQ. CDR3 DNA sequence: TGCGCCAGCAGCCCGAACCCGGGACGCACAGATACGCAGTATTTT. Protein product: CASSPNPGRTDTQYF.

This clone was detected only once. The gene calls are TRBV6-6 and TRBJ1-1, with a weak D call TRBD1 (6 bases). Per germline, CDR1 MNHNY and CDR2 SVGAGI (reference sequence). This CDR3 region has 12 residues. Trimming shortened V by 5 bases and J by 7 bases, and 11 bases separated the two germline ends. This chain's CDR3 is CASSKGTLEAFF. CDR3 nucleotide sequence: TGTGCCAGCAGTAAAGGGACACTTGAAGCTTTCTTT.

The rearrangement joins TRBV5-4 to TRBJ1-1, with 9 bases lining up with TRBD1. CDR1 SGHNT and CDR2 YYREEE come from the germline V gene (reference sequence). With V trimmed by 0 bases and J by 5 bases, 5 bases remained unmatched. The CDR3 sequence is 15 residues long. CDR3 in DNA: TGTGCCAGCAGCTTGGGGGGACAGGGAAGGACTGAAGCTTTCTTT. It encodes CASSLGGQGRTEAFF. Full variable domain (remainder filled in from reference TRBV5-4 and TRBJ1-1): ETGVTQSPTHLIKTRGQQVTLRCSSQSGHNTVSWYQQALGQGPQFIFQYYREEENGRGNFPPRFSGLQFPNYSSELNVNALELDDSALYLCASSLGGQGRTEAFFGQGTRLTVV.

The gene calls are TRBV10-1 and TRBJ2-7; weak D call: TRBD2 (6 bases). Per the germline V gene, CDR1 is WNHNN and CDR2 is SYGVQD (reference sequence). This CDR3 comprises 14 residues. The V gene lost 0 bases and the J gene lost 7 bases, with 13 bases spanning the gap. Written as DNA, the CDR3 is TGCGCCAGCAGTGAGTCGGGACTCCCTAGGGAGCAGTACTTC. Encoded protein: CASSESGLPREQYF.

The chain has TRBV27 and TRBJ2-7, with D perhaps matching TRBD1 or TRBD2 (6 bases each). Trimming cost V 5 bases and J 3 bases, with 17 bases left between them. The CDR3 runs 15 residues. Germline-derived CDR1 and CDR2 are MNHEY and SMNVEV (reference sequence). The CDR3 DNA reads as TGTGCCAGCAGTAACTCTGCGGGACACCACTACGAGCAGTACTTC. Its translation is CASSNSAGHHYEQYF.

The CDR3, as DNA: TGTGCCAGCAATAGGAAAGCGGATACCTACGAGCAGTACTTC. It translates to CASNRKADTYEQYF. The rearrangement uses TRBV6-1 and TRBJ2-7, with D possibly matching TRBD2 (5 bases). V was trimmed by 7 bases and J by 2 bases, leaving 15 bases between them. From germline, CDR1 is MNHNS and CDR2 SASEGT. This CDR3 comprises 14 residues.

The chain couples TRBV30 to TRBJ2-1; D call uncertain. This CDR3 has 11 amino acids. Germline V lookup: CDR1 GTSNPN, CDR2 SVGIG (reference sequence). CDR3 DNA: TGTGTCGGCGAGCTGGTAAATGAGCAGTTCTTC. This gives the protein CVGELVNEQFF.

The chain links TRBV12-5 to TRBJ2-2, with a weak D call TRBD1 (5 bases). The germline CDR1 and CDR2 sequences are LGHNT and FRNRAP. Between the trimmed V and J ends, which lost 5 bases and 1 base, there was a span of 5 bases. CDR3 length: 13 residues. The CDR3 coding sequence is TGTGCTAGTGGTAGGGGGAACACCGGGGAGCTGTTTTTT. Amino acids: CASGRGNTGELFF.

The chain joins TRBV2 to TRBJ1-1; D call uncertain. CDR3 length equals 12 residues. V was shortened by 7 bases and J by 5 bases, with 11 bases between the two germline ends. The V gene's germline CDR1 is SNHLY and CDR2 FYNNEI. CDR3 loop: CASTRGGTEAFF. CDR3 DNA: TGTGCCAGCACTCGGGGAGGTACTGAAGCTTTCTTT.

V gene TRBV5-4 combines with J gene TRBJ1-2; D uncertain. Germline V CDR1 and CDR2: SGHNT, YYREEE (reference sequence). Trimming removed 2 bases at V and 14 bases at J, with 22 bases between. This CDR3 spans 14 amino acids. The CDR3 coding sequence is TGTGCCAGCAGCTTAGACCGGGATACTCTTATTCGGACCTTC. It encodes CASSLDRDTLIRTF.

This clone was counted only a few times. This chain uses TRBV2 with TRBJ1-5; unclear D gene. CDR1 and CDR2 from the germline V gene are SNHLY and FYNNEI. The CDR3 has 13 residues. Between the trimmed V and J ends, which lost 5 bases and 7 bases, there was a span of 12 bases. CDR3 nucleotide sequence: TGTGCCAGCAGTTATACCGTAGGACAGCCCCAGCATTTT. Translated, it gives CASSYTVGQPQHF.

The V gene is TRBV19, the J gene TRBJ1-2; 8 positions match TRBD1. The CDR3 is 16 residues long. Germline V CDR1 and CDR2: LNHDA, SQIVND (reference sequence). The ends lost 3 bases at V and 7 bases at J; junction bases unmatched: 13. The CDR3, as DNA: TGTGCCAGTAGTATGCTTGGGGCAGGGGGCTTTGGTGGCTACACCTTC. Translation: CASSMLGAGGFGGYTF.

V gene TRBV29-1 combines with J gene TRBJ1-2, with 8 bases that match TRBD1. The CDR3 loop spans 14 amino acids. V dropped 4 bases and J dropped 7; count of bases not matched to a gene: 11. The germline CDR1 and CDR2 sequences are SQVTM and ANQGSEA. CDR3 bases: TGCAGCGTTGGGAAAGGACAGGGTTTAGGTGGCTACACCTTC. It translates to CSVGKGQGLGGYTF. Using reference TRBV29-1 and TRBJ1-2 for the parts outside the CDR3, the full variable domain is SAVISQKPSRDICQRGTSLTIQCQVDSQVTMMFWYRQQPGQSLTLIATANQGSEATYESGFVIDKFPISRPNLTFSTLTVSNMSPEDSSIYLCSVGKGQGLGGYTFGSGTRLTVV.

J is TRBJ2-4 and V is TRBV5-1, with TRBD2 matching 8 bases. The germline gives CDR1 SGHRS, CDR2 YFSETQ. The ends lost 3 bases at V and 8 bases at J; junction bases unmatched: 16. CDR3 size: 17 residues. CDR3 amino acids: CASSSPTSALGGDIQYF. CDR3 DNA sequence: TGCGCCAGCAGCTCACCGACTAGCGCCCTCGGTGGGGACATTCAGTACTTC. The whole variable domain, remainder taken from reference TRBV5-1 and TRBJ2-4, is KAGVTQTPRYLIKTRGQQVTLSCSPISGHRSVSWYQQTPGQGLQFLFEYFSETQRNKGNFPGRFSGRQFSNSRSEMNVSTLELGDSALYLCASSSPTSALGGDIQYFGAGTRLSVL.

The chain links TRBV6-1 to TRBJ2-7; D is unclear. V was pared by 3 bases and J by 2 bases, with 11 bases between. Per germline, CDR1 MNHNS and CDR2 SASEGT. This CDR3 region has 14 residues. CDR3: CASSDLDGPYEQYF. Here the CDR3 DNA reads TGTGCCAGCAGTGACTTGGACGGTCCCTACGAGCAGTACTTC.

This clone has a single count. At one end, the junction sequence differs from germline, possibly due to a read error. The rearrangement joins TRBV7-7 to TRBJ2-5, with 9 bases identical to TRBD1. Per the germline V gene, CDR1 is SSHAT and CDR2 is FNYEAQ (reference sequence). This CDR3 contains 15 residues. CDR3 amino acids: CASSLARTGEETQYF. The CDR3 bases are TGTGCTAGCAGCTTAGCGAGGACAGGGGAAGAGACCCAGTACTTC.

This sequence joins TRBV2 and TRBJ1-2; 8 nucleotides align to TRBD1. The germline gives CDR1 SNHLY, CDR2 FYNNEI. This CDR3 contains 15 residues. V was pared by 5 bases and J by 0 bases, with 5 bases of the junction left unmatched. In nucleotides, the CDR3 is TGTGCCAGCAGTAGCCAGACAGGGGCTAACTATGGCTACACCTTC. It is translated as CASSSQTGANYGYTF.

The rearrangement uses TRBV2 and TRBJ2-7, with TRBD1 matching over 7 bases. Germline V gene sequence: CDR1 SNHLY, CDR2 FYNNEI. The CDR3 has 14 residues. Trimming cost V 0 bases and J 2 bases; bases outside gene matches: 1. DNA of the CDR3: TGTGCCAGCAGTGAAGCGACAGGGCCCTACGAGCAGTACTTC. Its protein product is CASSEATGPYEQYF.

The J gene is TRBJ2-1, the V gene TRBV18, with D maybe TRBD2 (5 bases). Germline CDR1 reads KGHSH; CDR2 reads LQKENI. V was pared by 1 base and J by 4 bases, with 5 bases between. This CDR3 has 13 amino acids. CDR3 region: CASSPREYNEQFF. In DNA, the CDR3 is TGTGCCAGCTCACCACGGGAGTACAATGAGCAGTTCTTC.

The chain uses TRBV12-5 and TRBJ2-5; 7 positions agree with TRBD2. From germline, CDR1 is LGHNT and CDR2 FRNRAP. The CDR3 is 13 amino acids. The ends lost 6 bases at V and 3 bases at J; junction bases unmatched: 4. The CDR3 protein is CASGRTREETQYF. CDR3 in DNA: TGTGCTAGTGGCAGGACTAGAGAAGAGACCCAGTACTTC. Filled out from reference TRBV12-5 and TRBJ2-5, the complete variable domain reads DARVTQTPRHKVTEMGQEVTMRCQPILGHNTVFWYRQTMMQGLELLAYFRNRAPLDDSGMPKDRFSAEMPDATLATLKIQPSEPRDSAVYFCASGRTREETQYFGPGTRLLVL.

The table lists this clone with a count of one. The chain links TRBV7-8 to TRBJ2-2, with TRBD2 matching over 11 bases. The germline V gene has CDR1 SGHVS and CDR2 FQNEAQ. The CDR3 runs 17 residues. The ends lost 4 bases at V and 3 bases at J; junction bases unmatched: 7. This CDR3 reads CASSSRLAGMDTGELFF. The CDR3 DNA reads as TGTGCCAGCAGCTCTCGACTAGCGGGGATGGACACCGGGGAGCTGTTTTTT.

This clone was seen a few times. V and J are TRBV2 and TRBJ2-1; tentative D call: TRBD2 (5 bases). V lost 0 bases and J 9 bases, leaving 9 bases between the germline ends. The germline CDR1 and CDR2 sequences are SNHLY and FYNNEI. CDR3 length equals 13 residues. The CDR3 DNA reads TGTGCCAGCAGTGAAGCCCGGGCGGGTGAGCAGTTCTTC. Protein: CASSEARAGEQFF. Combining the CDR3 with reference TRBV2 and TRBJ2-1 gives the whole variable domain EPEVTQTPSHQVTQMGQEVILRCVPISNHLYFYWYRQILGQKVEFLVSFYNNEISEKSEIFDDQFSVERPDGSNFTLKIRSTKLEDSAMYFCASSEARAGEQFFGPGTRLTVL.

This chain joins TRBV27 and TRBJ2-2, with D unclear. This CDR3 spans 13 amino acids. The V and J ends lost 8 bases and 2 bases respectively, with 9 bases between them. CDR1 and CDR2 from the germline V gene are MNHEY and SMNVEV (reference sequence). The CDR3 coding sequence is TGTGCCAGCGTTGTCGAAAACACCGGGGAGCTGTTTTTT. It translates to CASVVENTGELFF.

The chain recombines TRBV7-9 with TRBJ1-2; D not resolved. CDR3 length equals 13 residues. Germline CDR1 reads SEHNR; CDR2 reads FQNEAQ (reference sequence). V was pared by 4 bases and J by 2 bases, with 8 bases between. The CDR3 region has the DNA TGTGCCAGCAGCTACGGGATGAACTATGGCTACACCTTC. Translation gives CASSYGMNYGYTF. The whole variable domain, filled in from reference TRBV7-9 and TRBJ1-2, reads DTGVSQNPRHKITKRGQNVTFRCDPISEHNRLYWYRQTLGQGPEFLTYFQNEAQLEKSRLLSDRFSAERPKGSFSTLEIQRTEQGDSAMYLCASSYGMNYGYTFGSGTRLTVV.

The V gene is TRBV5-1, the J gene TRBJ2-5; 13 nucleotides agree with TRBD2. The V gene's germline CDR1 is SGHRS and CDR2 YFSETQ. The ends lost 3 bases at V and 2 bases at J; junction bases unmatched: 10. The CDR3 contains 18 residues. Here the CDR3 DNA reads TGCGCCAGCAGCTCCGGACTAGCGGGAGTTCCCGGTCAAGAGACCCAGTACTTC. Translation gives CASSSGLAGVPGQETQYF.

This sequence joins TRBV5-6 and TRBJ2-3, with 8 positions matching TRBD1. Germline V gene data show CDR1 as SGHDT and CDR2 as YYEEEE. V dropped 0 bases and J dropped 2; count of bases not matched to a gene: 2. This CDR3 is 15 amino acids long. For the CDR3, the DNA is TGTGCCAGCAGCTTGGGACAGGGGAACACAGATACGCAGTATTTT. Protein sequence: CASSLGQGNTDTQYF.